This T cell receptor beta chain was identified in a study of CD8 T cells in ankylosing spondylitis. General study points: Typical of ankylosing spondylitis blood, it appeared, was a TCR beta motif of eight highly homologous variants. CD8+ cells made up the disease-linked clones, which were relatively rare in peripheral blood.

Quantitative 5'-RACE with molecular barcodes generated TCR beta libraries. One entry per CDR3 protein results from TCRdb running MiXCR on the 5' RACE reads. This sample yields 350,000 to 450,000 distinct CDR3 sequences, of which 20% to 25% are seen a single time; 13% belongs to the top ten. This clonotype was picked up a small number of times. Antigen: not known. This CDR3 is built from 14 residues. J gave up 0 bases and V 5 bases, and 5 bases lay outside the gene matches. Germline lookup yields CDR1 SQVTM and CDR2 ANQGSEA. The V and J genes are TRBV29-1 and TRBJ2-7, with 9 bases lining up with TRBD1. Input material: blood, either unsorted or a sorted T cell fraction (not recorded which). The sequence derives from a male donor with ankylosing spondylitis or in good health (not recorded which). The chain's CDR3 is CSVYGQGSSYEQYF. The CDR3 DNA reads TGCAGCGTTTATGGACAGGGGAGCTCCTACGAGCAGTACTTC.